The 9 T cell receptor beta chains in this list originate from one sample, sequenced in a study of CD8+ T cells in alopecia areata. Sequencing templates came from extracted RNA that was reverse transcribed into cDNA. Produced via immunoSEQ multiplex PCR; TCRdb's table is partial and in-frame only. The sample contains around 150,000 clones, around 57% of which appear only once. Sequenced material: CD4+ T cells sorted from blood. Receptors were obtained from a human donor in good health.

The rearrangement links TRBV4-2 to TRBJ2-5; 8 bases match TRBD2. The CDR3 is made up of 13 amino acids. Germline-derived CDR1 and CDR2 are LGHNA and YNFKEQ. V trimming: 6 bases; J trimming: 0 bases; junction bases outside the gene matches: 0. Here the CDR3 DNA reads TGTGCCAGCAGACTAGCGGACCAAGAGACCCAGTACTTC. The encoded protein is CASRLADQETQYF.

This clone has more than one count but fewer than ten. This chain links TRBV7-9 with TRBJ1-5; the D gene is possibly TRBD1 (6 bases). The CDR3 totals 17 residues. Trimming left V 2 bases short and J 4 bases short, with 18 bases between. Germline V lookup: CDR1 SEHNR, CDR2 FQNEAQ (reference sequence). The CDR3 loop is CASSLWIGGQLNQPQHF. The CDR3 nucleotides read TGTGCCAGCAGCTTATGGATAGGGGGGCAGTTGAATCAGCCCCAGCATTTT.

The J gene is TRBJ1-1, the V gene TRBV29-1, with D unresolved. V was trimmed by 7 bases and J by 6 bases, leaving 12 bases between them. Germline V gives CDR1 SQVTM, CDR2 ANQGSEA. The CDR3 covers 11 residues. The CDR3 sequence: CSDLKTPEAFF. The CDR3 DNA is TGCAGCGACCTAAAGACCCCTGAAGCTTTCTTT.

The CDR3 DNA is TGTGCCAGCAGCTTAGACAGAGCCGGGGAGCTGTTTTTT. Translation: CASSLDRAGELFF. The rearrangement joins TRBV11-2 to TRBJ2-2; no clear D gene. CDR3 length: 13 residues. From germline, CDR1 is SGHAT and CDR2 FQNNGV. The V and J ends lost 0 bases and 6 bases respectively, with 5 bases between them.

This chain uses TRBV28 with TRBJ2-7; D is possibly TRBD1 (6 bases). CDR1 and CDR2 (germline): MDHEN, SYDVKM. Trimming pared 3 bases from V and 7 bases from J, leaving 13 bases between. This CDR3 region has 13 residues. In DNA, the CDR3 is TGTGCCAGCAGTTTCGGTGTTCAGGGGGAGCAGTACTTC. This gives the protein CASSFGVQGEQYF.

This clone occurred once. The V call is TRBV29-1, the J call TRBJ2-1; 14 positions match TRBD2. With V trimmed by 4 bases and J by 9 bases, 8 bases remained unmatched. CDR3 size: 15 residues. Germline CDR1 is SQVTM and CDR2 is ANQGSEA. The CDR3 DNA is TGCAGCGTTGCCCGACTAGCGGGAGGGTCGACTGAGCAGTTCTTC. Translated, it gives CSVARLAGGSTEQFF.

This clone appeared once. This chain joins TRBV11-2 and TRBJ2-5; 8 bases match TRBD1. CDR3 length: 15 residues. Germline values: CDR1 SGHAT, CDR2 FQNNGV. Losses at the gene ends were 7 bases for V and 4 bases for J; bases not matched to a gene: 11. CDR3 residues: CASNVGQAVGETQYF. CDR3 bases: TGTGCCAGCAACGTGGGACAGGCTGTGGGAGAGACCCAGTACTTC.

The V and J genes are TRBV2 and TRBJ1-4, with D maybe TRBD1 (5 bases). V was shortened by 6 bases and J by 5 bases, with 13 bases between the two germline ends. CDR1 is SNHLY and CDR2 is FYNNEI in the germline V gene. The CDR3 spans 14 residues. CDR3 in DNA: TGTGCCAGCAGGGACACAGGACCAAATGAAAAACTGTTTTTT. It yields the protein CASRDTGPNEKLFF.

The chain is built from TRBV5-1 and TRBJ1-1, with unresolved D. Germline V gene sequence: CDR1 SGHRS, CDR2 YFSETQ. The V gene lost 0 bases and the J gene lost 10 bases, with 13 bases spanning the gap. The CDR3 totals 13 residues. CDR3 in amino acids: CASSLAKGLAAFF. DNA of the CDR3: TGCGCCAGCAGCTTGGCCAAGGGCCTAGCAGCTTTCTTT.